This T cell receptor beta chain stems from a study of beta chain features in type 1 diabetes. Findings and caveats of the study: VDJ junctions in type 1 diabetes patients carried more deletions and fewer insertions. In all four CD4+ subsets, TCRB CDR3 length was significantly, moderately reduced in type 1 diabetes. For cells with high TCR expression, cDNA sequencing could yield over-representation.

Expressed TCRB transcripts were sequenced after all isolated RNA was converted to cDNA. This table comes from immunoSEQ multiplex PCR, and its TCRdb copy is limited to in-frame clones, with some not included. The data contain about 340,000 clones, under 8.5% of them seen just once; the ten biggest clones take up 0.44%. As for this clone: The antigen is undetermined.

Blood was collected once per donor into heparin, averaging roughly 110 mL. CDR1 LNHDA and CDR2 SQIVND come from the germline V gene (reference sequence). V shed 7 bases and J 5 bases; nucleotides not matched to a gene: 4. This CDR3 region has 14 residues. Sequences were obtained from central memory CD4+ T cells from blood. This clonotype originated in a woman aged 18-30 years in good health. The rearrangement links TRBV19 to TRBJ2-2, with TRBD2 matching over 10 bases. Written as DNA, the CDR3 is TGTGCCAGTAAGGAGACTAGCGGGACCGGGGAGCTGTTTTTT. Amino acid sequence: CASKETSGTGELFF.